The 18 T cell receptor beta chains given below trace back to one sample, sequenced in a study of shared clonotypes between healthy human individuals. Sequenced by immunoSEQ multiplex PCR; TCRdb stores in-frame clones only, minus some. Of 450,000 to 500,000 clones in the sample, 60% to 80% were seen once. The sequencing sample was made of PBMCs. Source of these receptors: a woman aged 40 to 50 in good health. Some clones in this sample may be carry-over from other donors' samples.

As to this clone: Other DNA sequences in this sample translate to the same CDR3. The genes are TRBV28 and TRBJ1-5; no definite D call. The germline gives CDR1 MDHEN, CDR2 SYDVKM. Between the trimmed V and J ends, which lost 8 bases and 3 bases, there was a span of 14 bases. The CDR3 extends over 14 amino acids. The CDR3 DNA reads TGTGCCAGCTCCCTCGCAGGTTTCAATCAGCCCCAGCATTTT. Translated: CASSLAGFNQPQHF.

The chain joins TRBV10-3 to TRBJ1-2, with 7 positions matching TRBD1. Trimming took 0 bases from V and 7 from J; bases not matched to a gene: 11. The CDR3 has 16 amino acids. Germline-derived CDR1 and CDR2 are ENHRY and SYGVKD. The CDR3 sequence: CAISESATGSLSGYTF. Here the CDR3 DNA reads TGTGCCATCAGTGAGTCGGCGACAGGGTCCCTCTCTGGCTACACCTTC.

The chain employs TRBV25-1 and TRBJ2-1, with a tentative D call TRBD2 (6 bases). This CDR3 has 15 amino acids. In germline, CDR1 is MGHDK, CDR2 SYGVNS. The germline V and J ends were trimmed by 3 bases and 1 base, with 10 bases remaining between them. CDR3 loop: CASSDFSGSYNEQFF. The CDR3 coding sequence is TGTGCCAGCAGTGATTTTAGCGGATCCTACAATGAGCAGTTCTTC.

The chain joins TRBV10-2 to TRBJ2-2, with TRBD2 matching over 8 bases. The J segment lost 6 bases and the V segment lost 6 bases, leaving 9 bases of the junction unmatched. The CDR3 has 15 amino acids. Germline values: CDR1 WSHSY, CDR2 SAAADI. The CDR3 sequence: CASRKREHAAGELFF. In DNA, the CDR3 is TGCGCCAGCAGAAAGCGGGAGCACGCGGCCGGGGAGCTGTTTTTT.

V usage is TRBV5-6 and J usage is TRBJ2-1; D not resolved. The V gene's germline CDR1 is SGHDT and CDR2 YYEEEE. CDR3 length equals 13 residues. V was shortened by 1 base and J by 8 bases, with 10 bases between the two germline ends. DNA of the CDR3: TGTGCCAGCAGCTTGTCTAGTGGTGATGAGCAGTTCTTC. Translated: CASSLSSGDEQFF.

The chain recombines TRBV19 with TRBJ1-5; possible D gene TRBD1, 5 bases. Germline V CDR1 and CDR2: LNHDA, SQIVND (reference sequence). Trimming shortened V by 7 bases and J by 6 bases, and 16 bases separated the two germline ends. This CDR3 has 14 amino acids. CDR3: CASNLRGVGQPQHF. In DNA form, the CDR3 reads TGTGCCAGTAACCTTAGGGGTGTAGGTCAGCCCCAGCATTTT.

The V and J genes are TRBV15 and TRBJ2-3; 8 bases line up with TRBD2. The germline V gene encodes CDR1 LNHNV and CDR2 YYDKDF (reference sequence). The CDR3 consists of 17 residues. V lost 3 bases, J lost 0 bases, and 8 bases stayed unmatched. The CDR3, as DNA: TGTGCCACCAGCAGTGGGACTAGAGGGGTTAGCACAGATACGCAGTATTTT. It is translated as CATSSGTRGVSTDTQYF.

This rearrangement joins TRBV7-9 to TRBJ2-1; 7 positions match TRBD2. This CDR3 is 15 amino acids long. V dropped 2 bases and J dropped 3; count of bases not matched to a gene: 4. CDR1 is SEHNR, CDR2 FQNEAQ, per germline (reference sequence). The CDR3 region has the DNA TGTGCCAGCAGCTTATCCAGCGGGATCTACAATGAGCAGTTCTTC. Protein: CASSLSSGIYNEQFF. Supplemented by reference TRBV7-9 and TRBJ2-1, the full variable domain reads DTGVSQNPRHKITKRGQNVTFRCDPISEHNRLYWYRQTLGQGPEFLTYFQNEAQLEKSRLLSDRFSAERPKGSFSTLEIQRTEQGDSAMYLCASSLSSGIYNEQFFGPGTRLTVL.

The CDR3 here is CASSPTPEQPQHF. CDR3 DNA sequence: TGTGCCAGCAGCCCAACCCCAGAACAGCCCCAGCATTTT. The V and J genes are TRBV27 and TRBJ1-5, with D unresolved. This CDR3 region has 13 residues. Trimming cost V 6 bases and J 7 bases, with 13 bases left between them. The germline gives CDR1 MNHEY, CDR2 SMNVEV (reference sequence).

The chain employs TRBV15 and TRBJ2-6; D gene uncertain. V was clipped by 0 bases and J by 0 bases, with 6 bases between them. The CDR3 sequence is 16 residues long. Germline CDR1 LNHNV, CDR2 YYDKDF (reference sequence). CDR3 coding DNA: TGTGCCACCAGCAGAGAACAGCACTCTGGGGCCAACGTCCTGACTTTC. The encoded protein is CATSREQHSGANVLTF. Filled out from reference TRBV15 and TRBJ2-6, the complete variable domain reads DAMVIQNPRYQVTQFGKPVTLSCSQTLNHNVMYWYQQKSSQAPKLLFHYYDKDFNNEADTPDNFQSRRPNTSFCFLDIRSPGLGDTAMYLCATSREQHSGANVLTFGAGSRLTVL.

V and J are TRBV18 and TRBJ2-2, with TRBD2 matching over 7 bases. CDR1 and CDR2 from the germline V gene are KGHSH and LQKENI. V trimming: 2 bases; J trimming: 0 bases; junction bases outside the gene matches: 3. The length of the CDR3 is 16 residues. The CDR3 here is CASSPAGVTNTGELFF. Here the CDR3 DNA reads TGTGCCAGCTCACCAGCGGGAGTGACGAACACCGGGGAGCTGTTTTTT.

The rearrangement links TRBV5-4 to TRBJ2-5; maybe TRBD2 (6 bases). The assigned J gene may be wrong: the sequence end matches TRBJ2-7 better. There are 14 residues in the CDR3. Per germline, CDR1 SGHNT and CDR2 YYREEE (reference sequence). CDR3 protein: CASSLAGTDHEQYF. For the CDR3, the DNA is TGTGCCAGCAGCTTGGCCGGGACTGACCACGAGCAGTACTTC.

Concerning this clone: This likely reflects a read error, since a far larger clone is one base away. It is likely a read error, because the conserved phenylalanine at the end of the CDR3 is missing. CDR3 coding DNA: TGTGCCAGCAGTCCTTCTCCCAACTATGGCTACACCCTC. Its protein product is CASSPSPNYGYTL. V and J are TRBV6-6 and TRBJ1-2; D is undetermined. This CDR3 is built from 13 residues. CDR1 and CDR2 from the germline V gene are MNHNY and SVGAGI (reference sequence). V lost 5 bases and J 2 bases, leaving 9 bases between the germline ends.

The chain uses TRBV11-2 and TRBJ1-4; D remains ambiguous. Germline CDR1 SGHAT, CDR2 FQNNGV. V shed 3 bases and J shed 6 bases, with 11 bases lying between them. The length of the CDR3 is 14 residues. In DNA, the CDR3 is TGTGCCAGCAGCTTCCGGGGTTGGGATGAAAAACTGTTTTTT. Amino acids: CASSFRGWDEKLFF.

The V and J genes are TRBV18 and TRBJ2-7, with 9 bases identical to TRBD1. This CDR3 is built from 18 residues. Germline V CDR1 and CDR2: KGHSH, LQKENI. Trimming cost V 6 bases and J 2 bases; bases outside gene matches: 17. CDR3 sequence (DNA): TGTGCCAGCTCGCCCGGGACAGGGACCTCCTACCCCCCCTACGAGCAGTACTTC. It translates to CASSPGTGTSYPPYEQYF.

The rearrangement joins TRBV25-1 to TRBJ1-1; no firm D call. The CDR3 has 13 residues. Trimming took 2 bases from V and 6 from J, leaving 10 bases between them. Germline V gives CDR1 MGHDK, CDR2 SYGVNS. CDR3: CASSERSGAEAFF. The CDR3 nucleotides read TGTGCCAGCAGTGAAAGGAGCGGGGCTGAAGCTTTCTTT.

This chain joins TRBV7-9 and TRBJ1-3; no clear D gene. Trimming took off 6 bases at V and 4 bases at J, with 7 bases between the two ends. CDR3 length: 12 residues. Germline V gene lookup returns CDR1 SEHNR and CDR2 FQNEAQ (reference sequence). The CDR3 coding sequence is TGTGCCAGCAGTAGAATAGGAAACACCATATATTTT. As protein: CASSRIGNTIYF.

The gene calls are TRBV5-1 and TRBJ2-3; no firm D call. Looked up from germline, CDR1 is SGHRS and CDR2 is YFSETQ. V lost 5 bases and J 2 bases, leaving 6 bases between the germline ends. This CDR3 spans 12 amino acids. The CDR3 region is CASREFTDTQYF. The CDR3 DNA sequence: TGCGCCAGCAGAGAATTCACAGATACGCAGTATTTT.